At least ten counts were recorded for the clone carrying this T cell receptor (beta chain). Its antigen is not identified. The data belong to a study of CD8+CD57+ T cells in acquired aplastic anemia. Overall study: DNA per sorted CD4+ or CD8+ sample ranged 0.2 to 27.4 ug, averaging 3.2 ug. Whole-study findings and limits: CD8+ Simpson's diversity showed no significant patient-control difference.

Genomic DNA templated the TCR beta VDJ and CDR3 profiling. Each CDR3 protein gets one entry after TCRdb re-called the reads with MiXCR. The table has approximately 170,000 distinct CDR3 sequences, about 53% seen once; the top ten hold about 16%. CDR1 is PRHDT and CDR2 is FYEKMQ in the germline V gene (reference sequence). The CDR3 has 18 residues. V dropped 5 bases and J dropped 8; count of bases not matched to a gene: 19. V gene TRBV13 combines with J gene TRBJ2-1, with TRBD1 identical over 9 bases. The material sequenced was sorted CD4+, CD8+, or CD8+CD57+ T cells (not recorded which) from PBMCs. The origin of this receptor is a human donor in good health, serving as a control. DNA for the CDR3: TGTGCCAGCAGCCCCCGGTTTGGGACAGGGAAGATAGGCTATGAGCAGTTCTTC. It yields the protein CASSPRFGTGKIGYEQFF.